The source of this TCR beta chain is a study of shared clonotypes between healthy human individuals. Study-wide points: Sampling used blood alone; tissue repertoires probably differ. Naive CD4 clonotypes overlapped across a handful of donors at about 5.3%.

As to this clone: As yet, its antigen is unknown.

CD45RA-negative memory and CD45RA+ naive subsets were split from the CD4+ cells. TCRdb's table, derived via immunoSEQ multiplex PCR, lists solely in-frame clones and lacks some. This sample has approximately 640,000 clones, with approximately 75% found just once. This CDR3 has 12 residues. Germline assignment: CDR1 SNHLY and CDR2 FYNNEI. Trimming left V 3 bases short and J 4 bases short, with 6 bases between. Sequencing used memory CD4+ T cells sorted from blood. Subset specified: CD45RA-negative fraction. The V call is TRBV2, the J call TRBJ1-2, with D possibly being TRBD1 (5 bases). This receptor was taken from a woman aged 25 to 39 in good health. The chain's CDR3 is CASSEGPYGYTF. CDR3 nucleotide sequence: TGTGCCAGCAGTGAGGGACCCTATGGCTACACCTTC.